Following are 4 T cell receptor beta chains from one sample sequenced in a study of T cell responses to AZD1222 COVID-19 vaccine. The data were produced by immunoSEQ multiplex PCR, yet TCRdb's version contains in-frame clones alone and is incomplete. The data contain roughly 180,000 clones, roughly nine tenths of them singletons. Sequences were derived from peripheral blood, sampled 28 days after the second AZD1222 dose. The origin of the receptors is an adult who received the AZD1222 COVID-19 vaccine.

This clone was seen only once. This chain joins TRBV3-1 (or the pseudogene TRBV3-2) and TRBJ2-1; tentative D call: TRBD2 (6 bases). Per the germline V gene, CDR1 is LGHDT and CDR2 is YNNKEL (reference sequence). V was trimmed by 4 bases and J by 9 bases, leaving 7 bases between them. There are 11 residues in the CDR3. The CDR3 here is CASSLGLEQFF. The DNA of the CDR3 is TGTGCCAGCAGCCTGGGACTTGAGCAGTTCTTC.

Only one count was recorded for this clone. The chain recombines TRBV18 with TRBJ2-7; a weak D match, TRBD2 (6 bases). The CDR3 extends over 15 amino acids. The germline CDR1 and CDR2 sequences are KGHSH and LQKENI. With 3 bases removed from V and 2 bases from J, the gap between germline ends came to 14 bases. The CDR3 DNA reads TGTGCCAGCTCACCGTTCGGGGGAGGAGCCTACGAGCAGTACTTC. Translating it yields CASSPFGGGAYEQYF.

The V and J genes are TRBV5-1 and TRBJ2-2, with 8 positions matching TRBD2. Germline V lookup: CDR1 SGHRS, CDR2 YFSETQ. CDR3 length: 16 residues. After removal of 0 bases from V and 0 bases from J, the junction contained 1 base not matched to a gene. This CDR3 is CASSLGGRPNTGELFF. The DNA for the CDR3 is TGCGCCAGCAGCTTGGGCGGGAGGCCGAACACCGGGGAGCTGTTTTTT.

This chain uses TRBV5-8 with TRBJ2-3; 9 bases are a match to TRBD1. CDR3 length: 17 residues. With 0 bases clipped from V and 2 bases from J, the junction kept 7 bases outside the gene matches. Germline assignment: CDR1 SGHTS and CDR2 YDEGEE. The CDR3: CASSLGTGAWDTDTQYF. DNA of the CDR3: TGTGCCAGCAGCTTGGGGACAGGGGCTTGGGACACAGATACGCAGTATTTT.